The 6 T cell receptor beta chains below were found in one sample sequenced in a study of T cell responses to AZD1222 COVID-19 vaccine. Libraries were prepared by immunoSEQ multiplex PCR; TCRdb keeps only in-frame clonotypes and omits some of them. Of tens of thousands of clones in the sample, over 65% were seen once. Here the sequenced sample was peripheral blood, taken 28 days after the second AZD1222 dose. The receptors come from an adult who received the AZD1222 COVID-19 vaccine.

The genes are TRBV14 and TRBJ2-3, with D uncertain. Trimming took 4 bases from V and 2 from J, leaving 4 bases between them. This CDR3 comprises 12 residues. Germline-derived CDR1 and CDR2 are SGHDN and FVKESK. CDR3 bases: TGTGCCAGCAGCCTCATCACAGATACGCAGTATTTT. Translation: CASSLITDTQYF.

This sequence joins TRBV5-5 and TRBJ1-4; D is unresolved. V lost 2 bases and J 8 bases, leaving 10 bases between the germline ends. The CDR3 contains 13 residues. Germline V gives CDR1 SGHKS, CDR2 YYEKEE (reference sequence). CDR3 nucleotides: TGTGCCAGCAGCTTTTCGGCGCGGGAAAAACTGTTTTTT. This codes for CASSFSAREKLFF.

The chain combines TRBV4-1 with TRBJ1-6; no firm D call. This CDR3 is 15 amino acids long. CDR1 and CDR2 (germline): MGHRA, YSYEKL. Trimming pared 3 bases from V and 8 bases from J, leaving 14 bases between. The CDR3 loop reads CASSQGSGADSPLHF. Written as DNA, the CDR3 is TGCGCCAGCAGCCAGGGGAGTGGCGCCGATTCACCCCTCCACTTT.

The V and J genes are TRBV11-2 and TRBJ1-4; possibly TRBD1 for D (6 bases). Germline V gene lookup returns CDR1 SGHAT and CDR2 FQNNGV. The V gene lost 6 bases and the J gene lost 3 bases, with 11 bases spanning the gap. The CDR3 consists of 14 residues. The chain's CDR3 is CASSWGAANEKLFF. The CDR3 nucleotides are TGTGCCAGCAGTTGGGGGGCCGCTAATGAAAAACTGTTTTTT.

The V call is TRBV2, the J call TRBJ2-7; 10 nucleotides agree with TRBD2. This CDR3 is built from 14 residues. The V segment lost 1 base and the J segment 9 bases; nucleotides outside the gene matches: 6. Germline-derived CDR1 and CDR2 are SNHLY and FYNNEI. CDR3 amino acids: CASSEGALAGVQYF. DNA for the CDR3: TGTGCCAGCAGTGAAGGGGCGCTAGCGGGGGTGCAGTACTTC.

There are a few counts of this clone. The chain couples TRBV7-2 to TRBJ1-5, with D hard to call. The CDR3 length is 14 residues. V lost 4 bases to trimming and J lost 2 bases, with 9 bases between them. The V gene's germline CDR1 is SGHTA and CDR2 FQGNSA. The CDR3 nucleotides are TGTGCCAGCAGCTCCGCCCATGGCAATCAGCCCCAGCATTTT. As protein: CASSSAHGNQPQHF.